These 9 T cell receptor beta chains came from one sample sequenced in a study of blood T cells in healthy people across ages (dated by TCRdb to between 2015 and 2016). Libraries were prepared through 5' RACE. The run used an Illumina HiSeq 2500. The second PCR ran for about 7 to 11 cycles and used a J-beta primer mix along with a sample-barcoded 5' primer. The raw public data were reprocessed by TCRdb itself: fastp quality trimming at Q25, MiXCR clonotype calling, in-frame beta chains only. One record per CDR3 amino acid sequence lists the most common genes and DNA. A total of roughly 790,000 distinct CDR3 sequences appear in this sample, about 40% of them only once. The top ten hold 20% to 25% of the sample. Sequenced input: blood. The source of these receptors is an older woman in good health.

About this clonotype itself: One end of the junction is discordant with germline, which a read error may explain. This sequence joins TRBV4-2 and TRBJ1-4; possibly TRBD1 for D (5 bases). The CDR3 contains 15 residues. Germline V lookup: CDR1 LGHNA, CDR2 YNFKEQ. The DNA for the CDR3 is TGTGCCAGCAGCCTCGGGGGACTCACGAATGAAAAACCGTTTTTT. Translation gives CASSLGGLTNEKPFF.

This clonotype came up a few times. The DNA of the CDR3 is TGTGCCAGCAGCTTAACCGGTATGGAGACCCAGTACTTC. Translated, it gives CASSLTGMETQYF. The rearrangement joins TRBV7-6 to TRBJ2-5; D uncertain. This CDR3 has 13 residues. From germline, CDR1 is SGHVS and CDR2 FNYEAQ. Trimming left V 2 bases short and J 5 bases short, with 9 bases between.

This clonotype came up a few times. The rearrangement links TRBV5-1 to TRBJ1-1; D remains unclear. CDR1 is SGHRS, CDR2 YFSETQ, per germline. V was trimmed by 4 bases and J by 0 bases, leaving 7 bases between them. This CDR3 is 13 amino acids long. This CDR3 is CASSGGMNTEAFF. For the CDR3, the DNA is TGCGCCAGCAGCGGAGGGATGAACACTGAAGCTTTCTTT.

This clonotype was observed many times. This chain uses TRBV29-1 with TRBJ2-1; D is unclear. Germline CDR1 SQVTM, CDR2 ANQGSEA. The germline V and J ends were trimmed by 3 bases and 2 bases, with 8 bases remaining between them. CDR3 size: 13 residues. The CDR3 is CSVETTTYNEQFF. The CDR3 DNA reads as TGCAGCGTTGAGACAACAACCTACAATGAGCAGTTCTTC.

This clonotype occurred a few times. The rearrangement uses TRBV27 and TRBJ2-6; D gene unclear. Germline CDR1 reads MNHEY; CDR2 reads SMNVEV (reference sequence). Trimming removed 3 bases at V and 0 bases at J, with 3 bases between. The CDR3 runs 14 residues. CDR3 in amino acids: CASSFVSGANVLTF. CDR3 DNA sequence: TGTGCCAGCAGTTTCGTCTCTGGGGCCAACGTCCTGACTTTC.

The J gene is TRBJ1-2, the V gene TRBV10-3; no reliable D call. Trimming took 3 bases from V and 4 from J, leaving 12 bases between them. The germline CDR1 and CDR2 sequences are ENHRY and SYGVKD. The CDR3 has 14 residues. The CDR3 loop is CAISDSVTSYGYTF. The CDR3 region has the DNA TGTGCCATCAGTGATTCAGTGACAAGCTATGGCTACACCTTC.

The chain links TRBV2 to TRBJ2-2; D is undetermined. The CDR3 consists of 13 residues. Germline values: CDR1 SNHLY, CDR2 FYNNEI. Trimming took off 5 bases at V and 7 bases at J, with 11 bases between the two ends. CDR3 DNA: TGTGCCAGCAGTCAAGAGGCTCACGGGGAGCTGTTTTTT. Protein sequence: CASSQEAHGELFF.

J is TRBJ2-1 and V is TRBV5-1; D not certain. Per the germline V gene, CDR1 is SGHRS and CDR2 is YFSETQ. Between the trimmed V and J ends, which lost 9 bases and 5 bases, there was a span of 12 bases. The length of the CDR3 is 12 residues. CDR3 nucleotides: TGCGCCACCAAGAGTGAGCACAATGAGCAGTTCTTC. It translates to CATKSEHNEQFF.

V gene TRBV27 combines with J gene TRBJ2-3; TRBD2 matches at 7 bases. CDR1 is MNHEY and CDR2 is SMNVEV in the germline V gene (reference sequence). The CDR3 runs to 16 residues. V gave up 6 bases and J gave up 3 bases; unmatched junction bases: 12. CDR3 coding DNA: TGTGCCAGCAGCCAGTCTAGCGGCGTTCAGACAGATACGCAGTATTTT. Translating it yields CASSQSSGVQTDTQYF.